This T cell receptor beta chain emerged from a study of PD-1 blockade in classical Hodgkin lymphoma. As for the study in general: The study gave patients nivolumab 3 mg/kg intravenously every 2 weeks.

As concerns this clone: Its cognate antigen is unknown.

Regarding the study as a whole: When nivolumab was started under 1 year after ASCT, patients were excluded. Unlike CD8+ TCR diversity, which did not rise significantly by C4D1, CD4+ TCR diversity did.

Some clones are missing from TCRdb's copy, which holds only in-frame ones; the method was immunoSEQ multiplex PCR. The sample contains some 10,000 clones, about 70% of which appear only once. Germline V gives CDR1 KGHSH, CDR2 LQKENI. V was clipped by 2 bases and J by 6 bases, with 11 bases between them. CDR3 size: 14 residues. The patients all showed relapse after autologous stem cell transplantation, while their brentuximab vedotin exposure varied. The CD4+ T cells used were purified from thawed PBMCs through magnetic negative selection. Progressive disease, partial response or complete response was each patient's best response.

The chain recombines TRBV18 with TRBJ2-1; no firm D call. This clonotype was sampled from a human donor with classical Hodgkin lymphoma. The sequences come from CD4+ T cells from blood, collected at baseline. The chain's CDR3 is CASSPGPAPNEQFF. The CDR3 DNA sequence: TGTGCCAGCTCACCAGGGCCAGCGCCCAATGAGCAGTTCTTC.